A selection of T cell receptor beta chains follows, all from one sample in a study of blood T cells in healthy people across ages. TCRdb called the 5' RACE reads again in MiXCR, with one record for every CDR3 protein. This table holds some 700,000 distinct CDR3 sequences, roughly 47% found once. Sequences were obtained from blood. Receptors were obtained from a woman aged 55-70 years in good health. The CDR3 runs from the conserved cysteine through the conserved F or W. D genes are given only for firm matches. The size of a clone is reported for some rows only, either as once, few or many, or as a class for expanded clones.

d_gene | len | j_gene | abundance | v_gene | CDR3aa | CDR3nt
. | 13 | TRBJ2-3 | few | TRBV6-5 | CASTAGGADTQYF | TGTGCCAGCACAGCCGGAGGCGCAGATACGCAGTATTTT
. | 13 | TRBJ2-7 | . | TRBV14 | CASSHSLGGEQYF | TGTGCCAGCAGCCACTCACTCGGGGGAGAGCAGTACTTC
. | 14 | TRBJ2-7 | . | TRBV3-1 | CASSQDRVTYEQYF | TGTGCCAGCAGCCAAGATCGCGTTACCTACGAGCAGTACTTC
TRBD1 | 16 | TRBJ1-4 | . | TRBV14 | CASSQKRQGWEEKLFF | TGTGCCAGCAGCCAGAAAAGACAGGGATGGGAAGAAAAACTGTTTTTT
TRBD1 | 13 | TRBJ2-7 | . | TRBV5-1 | CASSGQGYNEQYF | TGCGCCAGCAGCGGACAGGGATACAATGAGCAGTACTTC
. | 13 | TRBJ1-2 | . | TRBV30 | CAWSGTVNYGYTF | TGTGCCTGGAGTGGGACGGTGAACTATGGCTACACCTTC
TRBD1 | 13 | TRBJ2-2 | . | TRBV6-2/TRBV6-3 | CASSRTGSGELFF | TGTGCCAGCAGTCGGACAGGGTCCGGGGAGCTGTTTTTT
TRBD2 | 18 | TRBJ2-4 | . | TRBV16 | CASSPLAGEEGWKNIQYF | TGTGCCAGCAGCCCACTAGCGGGAGAAGAGGGGTGGAAAAACATTCAGTACTTC
TRBD2 | 15 | TRBJ2-5 | few | TRBV7-2 | CASSLVSGEQETQYF | TGTGCCAGCAGCTTAGTCAGCGGGGAACAAGAGACCCAGTACTTC
. | 17 | TRBJ2-3 | . | TRBV5-1 | CASSQYPAGQFTDTQYF | TGCGCCAGCAGCCAATACCCCGCGGGACAGTTCACAGATACGCAGTATTTT
. | 13 | TRBJ2-1 | . | TRBV19 | CASSIGSYNEQFF | TGTGCCAGTAGTATAGGAAGTTACAATGAGCAGTTCTTC
. | 17 | TRBJ2-7 | . | TRBV21-1 | CASSKISFRAGTYEQYF | TGTGCCAGCAGCAAAATCTCCTTTAGGGCGGGGACCTACGAGCAGTACTTC
TRBD2 | 16 | TRBJ2-3 | . | TRBV12-3/TRBV12-4 | CASSLASGGSTDTQYF | TGCGCCAGCAGCTTGGCTAGCGGGGGGAGCACAGATACGCAGTATTTT
TRBD1 | 15 | TRBJ2-1 | few | TRBV6-2/TRBV6-3 | CASSKPGQGVHEQFF | TGTGCCAGCAGTAAACCTGGACAGGGCGTCCATGAGCAGTTCTTC
. | 16 | TRBJ1-4 | . | TRBV3-1 | CASSQDPAGTNEKLFF | TGTGCCAGCAGCCAAGACCCCGCCGGGACCAATGAAAAACTGTTTTTT
. | 14 | TRBJ2-3 | . | TRBV2 | CASSDASETDTQYF | TGTGCCAGCAGTGACGCTAGCGAGACAGATACGCAGTATTTT
. | 17 | TRBJ2-7 | . | TRBV7-8 | CASSLRSFGGNAYEQYF | TGTGCCAGCAGCTTACGATCTTTTGGGGGAAACGCCTACGAGCAGTACTTC
. | 15 | TRBJ2-7 | . | TRBV20-1 | CSASTGRGLSYEQYF | TGCAGTGCTAGTACTGGTCGGGGGCTCTCCTACGAGCAGTACTTC
. | 13 | TRBJ2-1 | few | TRBV3-1 | CASSQEPGNEQFF | TGTGCCAGCAGCCAAGAACCAGGGAATGAGCAGTTCTTC